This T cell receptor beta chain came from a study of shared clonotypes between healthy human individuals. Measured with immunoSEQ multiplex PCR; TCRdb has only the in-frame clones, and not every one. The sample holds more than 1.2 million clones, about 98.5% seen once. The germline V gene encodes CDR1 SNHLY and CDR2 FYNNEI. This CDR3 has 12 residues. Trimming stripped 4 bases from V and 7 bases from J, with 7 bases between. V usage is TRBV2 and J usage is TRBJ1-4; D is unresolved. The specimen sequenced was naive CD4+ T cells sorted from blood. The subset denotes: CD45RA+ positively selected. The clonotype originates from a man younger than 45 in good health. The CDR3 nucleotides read TGTGCCAGCAGTGGCCACTCTGAAAAACTGTTTTTT. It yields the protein CASSGHSEKLFF. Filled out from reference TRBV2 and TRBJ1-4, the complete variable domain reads EPEVTQTPSHQVTQMGQEVILRCVPISNHLYFYWYRQILGQKVEFLVSFYNNEISEKSEIFDDQFSVERPDGSNFTLKIRSTKLEDSAMYFCASSGHSEKLFFGSGTQLSVL.